The 2 T cell receptor beta chains listed next were all sequenced from one sample in a study of shared clonotypes between healthy human individuals. The assay was immunoSEQ multiplex PCR, and TCRdb's table has in-frame clones only and misses some. The sample lists more than 2 million clones, 93% occurring once. CD45RO negativity and positive selection for CCR7 defined naive CD8 cells, a population that excluded terminally differentiated effector memory CD45RA+ cells. Input material: naive CD8+ T cells from PBMCs. Receptor source: a man between 18 and 35 years old in good health. Some clones in this sample may be carry-over from other donors' samples.

The CDR3 loop reads CASSGRGVHEQYF. CDR3 bases: TGTGCCAGCAGTGGGCGGGGGGTACACGAGCAGTACTTC. This chain links TRBV6-1 with TRBJ2-7, with TRBD2 identical over 8 bases. This CDR3 comprises 13 residues. CDR1 and CDR2 (germline): MNHNS, SASEGT. V dropped 4 bases and J dropped 5; count of bases not matched to a gene: 4.

The V call is TRBV5-8, the J call TRBJ1-2; D is ambiguous. V lost 4 bases and J lost 4, with 20 bases in between. Germline assignment: CDR1 SGHTS and CDR2 YDEGEE. The CDR3 runs to 16 residues. This CDR3 reads CASSPTMRHAGYGYTF. In nucleotides, the CDR3 is TGTGCCAGCAGCCCTACTATGAGACACGCGGGCTATGGCTACACCTTC.